One sample yielded the 2 T cell receptor beta chains listed below, sequenced in a study of T cell repertoires in cytomegalovirus infection. MiXCR, run by TCRdb on the reads, gives a single entry per CDR3 protein. The profile shows fewer than 700,000 distinct CDR3 sequences, 20% to 25% of them singletons. Sequencing was performed on CD8+ T cells from PBMCs. The receptors stem from a human donor in good health (CMV status not recorded). Some clones in this sample may be carry-over from other donors' samples.

The sample holds many counts of this clonotype. This rearrangement joins TRBV10-3 to TRBJ2-2; D remains ambiguous. The CDR3 runs 12 residues. CDR1 ENHRY and CDR2 SYGVKD come from the germline V gene. Trimming removed 11 bases from V and 4 bases from J, with 11 bases in between. The CDR3: CAHQVSTGELFF. The CDR3, as DNA: TGTGCCCACCAGGTATCCACCGGGGAGCTGTTTTTT.

The chain is built from TRBV7-9 and TRBJ2-1; the D call may be TRBD1 or TRBD2 (5 bases each). The CDR3 sequence is 15 residues long. Between the trimmed V and J ends, which lost 6 bases and 6 bases, there was a span of 18 bases. The germline CDR1 and CDR2 sequences are SEHNR and FQNEAQ (reference sequence). CDR3 in amino acids: CASSDPIGTPNEQFF. In nucleotides, the CDR3 is TGTGCCAGCAGTGATCCAATAGGGACCCCCAATGAGCAGTTCTTC.